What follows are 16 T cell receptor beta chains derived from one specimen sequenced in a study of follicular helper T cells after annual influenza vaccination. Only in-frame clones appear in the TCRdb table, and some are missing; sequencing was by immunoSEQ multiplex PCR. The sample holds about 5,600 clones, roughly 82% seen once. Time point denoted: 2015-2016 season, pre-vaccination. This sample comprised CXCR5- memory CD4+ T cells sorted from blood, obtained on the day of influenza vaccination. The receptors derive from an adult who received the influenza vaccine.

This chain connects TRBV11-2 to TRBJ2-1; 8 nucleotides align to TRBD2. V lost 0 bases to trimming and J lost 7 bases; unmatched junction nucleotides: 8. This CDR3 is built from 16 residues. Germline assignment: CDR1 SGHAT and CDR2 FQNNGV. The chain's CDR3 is CASSLDLGRVDNEQFF. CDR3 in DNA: TGTGCCAGCAGCTTAGATCTCGGGAGGGTGGATAATGAGCAGTTCTTC.

CDR3 sequence (DNA): TGTGCCAGCAGCCAAATTAGCCCAGGGACTGAAAAACTGTTTTTT. Its protein product is CASSQISPGTEKLFF. The chain joins TRBV4-2 to TRBJ1-4; D is perhaps TRBD1 (5 bases). Germline CDR1 and CDR2: LGHNA and YNFKEQ. The CDR3 is 15 residues long. V was cut by 2 bases and J by 7 bases, with 14 bases left in between.

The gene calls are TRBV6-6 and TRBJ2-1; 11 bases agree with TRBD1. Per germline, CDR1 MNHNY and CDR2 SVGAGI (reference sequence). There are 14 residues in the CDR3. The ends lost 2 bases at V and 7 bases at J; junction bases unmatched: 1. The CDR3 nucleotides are TGTGCCAGCAGTTACCGGGACAGGGGGAATGAGCAGTTCTTC. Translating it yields CASSYRDRGNEQFF.

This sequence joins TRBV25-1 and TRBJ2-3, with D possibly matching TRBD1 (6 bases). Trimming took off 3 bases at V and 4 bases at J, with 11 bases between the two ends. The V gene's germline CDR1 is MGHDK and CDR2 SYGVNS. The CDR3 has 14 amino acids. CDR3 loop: CASSDQGRADTQYF. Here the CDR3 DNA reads TGTGCCAGCAGTGATCAGGGGCGCGCAGATACGCAGTATTTT.

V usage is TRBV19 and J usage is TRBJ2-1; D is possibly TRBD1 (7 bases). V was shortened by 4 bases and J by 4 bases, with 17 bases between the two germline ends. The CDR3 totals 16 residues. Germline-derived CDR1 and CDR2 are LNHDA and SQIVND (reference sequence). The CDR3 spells CASSTRAGGGYNEQFF. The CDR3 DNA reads TGTGCCAGTAGTACCAGGGCAGGGGGAGGATACAATGAGCAGTTCTTC.

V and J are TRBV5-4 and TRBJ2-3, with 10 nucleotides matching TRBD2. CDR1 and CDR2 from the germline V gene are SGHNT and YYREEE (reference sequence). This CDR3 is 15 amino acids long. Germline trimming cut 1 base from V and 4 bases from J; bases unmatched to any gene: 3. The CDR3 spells CASSLQSGRADTQYF. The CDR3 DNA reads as TGTGCCAGCAGCTTGCAAAGCGGGAGGGCAGATACGCAGTATTTT. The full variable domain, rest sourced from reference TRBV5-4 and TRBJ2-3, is ETGVTQSPTHLIKTRGQQVTLRCSSQSGHNTVSWYQQALGQGPQFIFQYYREEENGRGNFPPRFSGLQFPNYSSELNVNALELDDSALYLCASSLQSGRADTQYFGPGTRLTVL.

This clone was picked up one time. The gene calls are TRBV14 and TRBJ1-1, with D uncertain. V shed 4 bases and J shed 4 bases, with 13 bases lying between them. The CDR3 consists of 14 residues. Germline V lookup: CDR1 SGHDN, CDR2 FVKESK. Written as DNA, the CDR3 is TGTGCCAGCAGCCCCTCCCCCATGAGCACTGAAGCTTTCTTT. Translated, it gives CASSPSPMSTEAFF.

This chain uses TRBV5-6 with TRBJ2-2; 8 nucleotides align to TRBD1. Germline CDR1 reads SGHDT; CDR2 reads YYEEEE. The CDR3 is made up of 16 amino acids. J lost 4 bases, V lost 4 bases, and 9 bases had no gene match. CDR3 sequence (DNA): TGTGCCAGCAGCCCGGGGACAGGCTGGGTCACCGGGGAGCTGTTTTTT. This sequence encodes CASSPGTGWVTGELFF.

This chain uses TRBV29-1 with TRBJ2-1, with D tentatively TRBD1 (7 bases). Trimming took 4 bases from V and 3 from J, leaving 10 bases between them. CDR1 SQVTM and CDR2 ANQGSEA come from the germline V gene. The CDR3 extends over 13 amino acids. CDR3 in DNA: TGCAGCGTTGGACAGGGAGGCTACAATGAGCAGTTCTTC. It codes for CSVGQGGYNEQFF.

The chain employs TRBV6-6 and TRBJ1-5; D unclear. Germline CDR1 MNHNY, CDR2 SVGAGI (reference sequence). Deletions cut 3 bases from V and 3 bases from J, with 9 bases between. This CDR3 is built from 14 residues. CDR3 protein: CASSYLGLNQPQHF. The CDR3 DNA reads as TGTGCCAGCAGTTATCTAGGTCTCAATCAGCCCCAGCATTTT.

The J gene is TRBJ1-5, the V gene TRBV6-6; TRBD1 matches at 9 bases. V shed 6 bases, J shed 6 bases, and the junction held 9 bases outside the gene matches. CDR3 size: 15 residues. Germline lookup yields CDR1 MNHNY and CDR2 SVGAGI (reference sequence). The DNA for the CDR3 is TGTGCCAGCAGACCAGGGACAGGGCAGACTCAGCCCCAGCATTTT. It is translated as CASRPGTGQTQPQHF.

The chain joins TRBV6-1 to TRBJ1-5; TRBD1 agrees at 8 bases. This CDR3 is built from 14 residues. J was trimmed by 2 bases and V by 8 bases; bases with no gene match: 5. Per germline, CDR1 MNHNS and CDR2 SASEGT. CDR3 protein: CASLMTGGNQPQHF. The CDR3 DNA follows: TGTGCCAGCCTCATGACAGGGGGCAATCAGCCCCAGCATTTT.

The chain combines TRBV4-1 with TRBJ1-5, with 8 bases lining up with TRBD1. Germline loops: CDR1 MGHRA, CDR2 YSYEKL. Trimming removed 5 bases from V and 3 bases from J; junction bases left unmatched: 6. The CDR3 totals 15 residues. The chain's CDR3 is CASSSQGASNQPQHF. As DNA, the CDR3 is TGCGCCAGCAGCTCTCAGGGGGCGTCCAATCAGCCCCAGCATTTT.

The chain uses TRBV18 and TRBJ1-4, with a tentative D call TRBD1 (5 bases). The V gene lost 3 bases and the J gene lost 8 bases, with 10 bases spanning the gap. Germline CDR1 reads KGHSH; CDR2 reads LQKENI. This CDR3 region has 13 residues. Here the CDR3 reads CASSPGPDEKLFF. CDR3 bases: TGTGCCAGCTCACCGGGACCGGACGAAAAACTGTTTTTT.

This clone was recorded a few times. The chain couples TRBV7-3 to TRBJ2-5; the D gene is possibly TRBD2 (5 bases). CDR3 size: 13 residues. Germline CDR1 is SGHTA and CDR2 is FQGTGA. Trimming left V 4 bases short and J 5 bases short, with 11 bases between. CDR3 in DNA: TGTGCCAGCAGCTCTACTAGGGCGGAGACCCAGTACTTC. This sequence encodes CASSSTRAETQYF. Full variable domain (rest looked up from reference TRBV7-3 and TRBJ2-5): GAGVSQTPSNKVTEKGKYVELRCDPISGHTALYWYRQSLGQGPEFLIYFQGTGAADDSGLPNDRFFAVRPEGSVSTLKIQRTERGDSAVYLCASSSTRAETQYFGPGTRLLVL.

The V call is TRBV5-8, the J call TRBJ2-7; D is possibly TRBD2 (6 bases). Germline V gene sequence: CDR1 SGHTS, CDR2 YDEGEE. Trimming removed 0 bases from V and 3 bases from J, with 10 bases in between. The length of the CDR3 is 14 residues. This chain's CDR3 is CASSLAGGNYEQYF. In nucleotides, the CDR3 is TGTGCCAGCAGCTTGGCCGGAGGGAACTACGAGCAGTACTTC.